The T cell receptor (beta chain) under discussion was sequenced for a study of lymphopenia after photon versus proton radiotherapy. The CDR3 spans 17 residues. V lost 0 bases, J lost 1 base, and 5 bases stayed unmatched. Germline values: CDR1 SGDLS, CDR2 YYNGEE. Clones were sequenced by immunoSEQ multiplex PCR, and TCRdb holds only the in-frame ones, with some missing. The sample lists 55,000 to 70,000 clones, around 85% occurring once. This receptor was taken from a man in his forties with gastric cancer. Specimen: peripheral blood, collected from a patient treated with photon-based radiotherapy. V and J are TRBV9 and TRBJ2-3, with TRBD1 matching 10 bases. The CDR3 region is CASSVAGGTGGTDTQYF. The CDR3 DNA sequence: TGTGCCAGCAGCGTAGCAGGGGGGACAGGGGGCACAGATACGCAGTATTTT.